The text below deals with one TCR beta chain. Its antigen remains undetermined. Per-base quality was not reported, and no clone a single base away is much larger than it. The data originate from a study of response to subunit inactivated influenza vaccine (dated by TCRdb to between 2018 and 2020). For the wider study: The study used deep quantitative T cell receptor repertoire profiling to track responses to a trivalent subunit inactivated influenza vaccine.

To prepare the library, RT-PCR was applied. Sequenced on an Illumina HiSeq 2500. TCRdb reprocessed the public reads (quality trimming at Q25 with fastp, clone calling with MiXCR) and kept in-frame beta chains. Entries that share a CDR3 protein sequence are merged under the most common genes and DNA. Across this sample there are under 850,000 distinct CDR3 sequences, with under 20% seen only once. The top ten clones comprise roughly 11% of the sample. What the work shows at the level of the full study, not this receptor alone: The authors suggested that each seasonal influenza vaccination may recruit only a limited number of new T cells.

The sequenced sample was PBMCs from blood, obtained around 5 days after vaccination. This receptor was obtained from a man aged 45-65 years who received an inactivated influenza vaccine. Donor details come from another sample of the same person, matched by shared clones.

The CDR3 region: CAWSPGQGETQYF. The DNA is as follows: TGTGCCTGGAGTCCTGGACAGGGAGAGACCCAGTACTTC. The rearranged chain carries TRBV30 and TRBJ2-5; a stretch of 8 junction bases matches TRBD1. V is pruned by 2 bases and J by 4 bases, leaving 3 bases of the junction without a gene match. Looking up the germline V gene (reference sequence) yields CDR1 GTSNPN and CDR2 SVGIG. Including cysteine and phenylalanine, the CDR3 has 13 amino acids. Of the read, only the CDR3 DNA is kept; its 39 bases are in frame from base 1.